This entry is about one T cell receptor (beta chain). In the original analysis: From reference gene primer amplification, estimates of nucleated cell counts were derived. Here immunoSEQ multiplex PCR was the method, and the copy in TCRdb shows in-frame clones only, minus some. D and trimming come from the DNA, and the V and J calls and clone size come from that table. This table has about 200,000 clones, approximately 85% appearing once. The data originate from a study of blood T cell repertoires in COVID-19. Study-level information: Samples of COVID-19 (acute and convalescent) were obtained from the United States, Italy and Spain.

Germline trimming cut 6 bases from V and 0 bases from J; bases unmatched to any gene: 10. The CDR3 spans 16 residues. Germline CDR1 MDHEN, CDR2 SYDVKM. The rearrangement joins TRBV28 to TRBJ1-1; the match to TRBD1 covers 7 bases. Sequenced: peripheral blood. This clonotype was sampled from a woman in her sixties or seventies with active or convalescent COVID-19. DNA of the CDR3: TGTGCCAGCAGCCTTGCCGCCGGGACAGTGAACACTGAAGCTTTCTTT. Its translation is CASSLAAGTVNTEAFF.